A single sample gave rise to the 27 T cell receptor beta chains below, sequenced in a study of post-analysis software for immune sequencing data. Their antigens are not known. Researchers reported that TCR beta cDNA libraries carried unique molecular identifiers. MiXCR was run by TCRdb on the PCR reads, yielding one entry per CDR3 protein. The data show some 800,000 distinct CDR3 sequences, more than 45% seen once. Study-level points and caveats: When patients were compared with controls, 4 or 5 TRBV segments were more frequent, TRBV5-6, TRBV5-1 and TRBV20-1 among them.

The material sequenced was blood. These receptors were taken from a girl aged 10 to 17 with multiple sclerosis.

This clonotype came up a few times. V gene TRBV12-3 or TRBV12-4 combines with J gene TRBJ2-1; D remains ambiguous. With 1 base removed from V and 5 bases from J, the gap between germline ends came to 18 bases. The length of the CDR3 is 17 residues. The CDR3 DNA is TGTGCCAGCAGTTTAGTACCGACCTACCCCCTTCACAATGAGCAGTTCTTC. This sequence encodes CASSLVPTYPLHNEQFF.

This clonotype was detected only once. J is TRBJ1-2 and V is TRBV20-1, with D tentatively TRBD1 (5 bases). Germline CDR1 reads DFQATT; CDR2 reads SNEGSKA (reference sequence). The CDR3 covers 12 residues. V was shortened by 4 bases and J by 3 bases, with 9 bases between the two germline ends. CDR3 region: CSAKQADYGYTF. The CDR3 bases are TGCAGTGCTAAACAGGCGGACTATGGCTACACCTTC.

The rearrangement joins TRBV20-1 to TRBJ2-5; TRBD2 aligns across 9 bases. The V segment lost 3 bases and the J segment 2 bases; nucleotides outside the gene matches: 4. Germline CDR1 and CDR2: DFQATT and SNEGSKA (reference sequence). This CDR3 contains 14 residues. CDR3 nucleotide sequence: TGCAGTGCTAGTAGGCTAGCGGGGCAAGAGACCCAGTACTTC. This translates into CSASRLAGQETQYF.

This chain connects TRBV7-9 to TRBJ2-5; unclear D gene. Trimming removed 3 bases from V and 2 bases from J, with 7 bases in between. Germline CDR1 and CDR2: SEHNR and FQNEAQ (reference sequence). CDR3 length: 13 residues. CDR3 residues: CASSFPLQETQYF. The CDR3 DNA is TGTGCCAGCAGCTTCCCCCTTCAAGAGACCCAGTACTTC.

This clonotype showed up just a few times. The J gene is TRBJ2-1, the V gene TRBV4-3; D is unclear. This CDR3 is 14 amino acids long. Germline CDR1 and CDR2: LGHNA and YSLEER. The V end lost 0 bases, the J end lost 8 bases, and 11 bases lay between the germline ends. CDR3: CASSQEGRYDEQFF. The CDR3 DNA follows: TGCGCCAGCAGCCAAGAGGGCAGGTACGATGAGCAGTTCTTC.

The table lists this clonotype with a count of one. The genes are TRBV29-1 and TRBJ2-3; D is unclear. Germline values: CDR1 SQVTM, CDR2 ANQGSEA. The length of the CDR3 is 12 residues. V was pared by 4 bases and J by 0 bases, with 5 bases between. The CDR3 here is CSVGVSTDTQYF. The CDR3 DNA reads as TGCAGCGTTGGAGTTAGCACAGATACGCAGTATTTT.

The rearrangement joins TRBV6-1 to TRBJ2-4; 9 bases match TRBD2. The tail of the sequence fits TRBJ2-7 better, so the J call may be wrong. The germline CDR1 and CDR2 sequences are MNHNS and SASEGT. The CDR3 has 14 residues. Here the CDR3 DNA reads TGTGCCAGCAGTGGACCGGGACTAGCATACGAGCAGTACTTC. This gives the protein CASSGPGLAYEQYF.

This clonotype was seen a handful of times. The genes are TRBV29-1 and TRBJ1-4; D remains ambiguous. Germline lookup yields CDR1 SQVTM and CDR2 ANQGSEA. Trimming cost V 1 base and J 4 bases, with 10 bases left between them. The CDR3 sequence is 14 residues long. CDR3 protein: CSVEANGNNEKLFF. The CDR3 DNA follows: TGCAGCGTTGAAGCAAACGGAAATAATGAAAAACTGTTTTTT.

About this clonotype itself: Compared with germline, one end of the junction differs, possibly owing to a read error. The chain has TRBV12-3 or TRBV12-4 and TRBJ2-3; D remains unclear. The CDR3 spans 14 residues. Here the CDR3 reads CASSFGQSADTQYF. The CDR3 nucleotides read TGTGCCAGCAGTTTCGGGCAGAGCGCAGATACGCAATATTTT.

The V gene is TRBV20-1, the J gene TRBJ2-5; 8 bases align to TRBD2. The better agreement between TRBJ2-7 and the DNA end casts doubt on the J call. The CDR3 extends over 15 amino acids. Germline assignment: CDR1 DFQATT and CDR2 SNEGSKA (reference sequence). CDR3 loop: CSARLYGGVTNEQYF. DNA for the CDR3: TGCAGTGCTAGACTATACGGGGGGGTTACTAACGAGCAGTACTTC.

The table lists this clonotype with a few counts. The J gene is TRBJ2-7, the V gene TRBV7-9, with 9 bases matching TRBD1. Per germline, CDR1 SEHNR and CDR2 FQNEAQ (reference sequence). There are 15 residues in the CDR3. V shed 3 bases and J 5 bases; nucleotides not matched to a gene: 8. The CDR3 nucleotides read TGTGCCAGCAGCTTGGGACAGGGTAATAGGAACGAGCAGTACTTC. This codes for CASSLGQGNRNEQYF.

The V and J genes are TRBV6-2 or TRBV6-3 and TRBJ1-5, with unresolved D. V dropped 2 bases and J dropped 2 bases, with 13 bases sitting between them. This CDR3 contains 16 residues. The germline V gene encodes CDR1 MNHEY and CDR2 SVGEGT. CDR3 sequence reads: CASSYPGREGNQPQHF. CDR3 nucleotide sequence: TGTGCCAGCAGTTACCCCGGGAGGGAAGGCAATCAGCCCCAGCATTTT.

This clonotype has more than one count but fewer than ten. The V and J genes are TRBV30 and TRBJ1-4; D is unclear. V was clipped by 5 bases and J by 5 bases, with 9 bases between them. Germline V gives CDR1 GTSNPN, CDR2 SVGIG (reference sequence). The CDR3 spans 12 residues. The DNA for the CDR3 is TGTGCCTGGGGGCAGACAAATGAAAAACTGTTTTTT. Translating it yields CAWGQTNEKLFF. The full variable domain, completed using reference TRBV30 and TRBJ1-4, is SQTIHQWPATLVQPVGSPLSLECTVEGTSNPNLYWYRQAAGRGLQLLFYSVGIGQISSEVPQNLSASRPQDRQFILSSKKLLLSDSGFYLCAWGQTNEKLFFGSGTQLSVL.

The CDR3 DNA follows: TGTGCCAGCAGCCAATTAGGAAATACGCAGTATTTT. Translated: CASSQLGNTQYF. The chain recombines TRBV14 with TRBJ2-3; unclear D gene. The germline V gene has CDR1 SGHDN and CDR2 FVKESK. The CDR3 contains 12 residues. The V end was cut by 2 bases, the J end by 7 bases, with 7 bases between.

The rearrangement joins TRBV6-6 to TRBJ2-3; maybe TRBD1 (5 bases). This CDR3 spans 14 amino acids. Looked up from germline, CDR1 is MNHNY and CDR2 is SVGAGI (reference sequence). V was pared by 2 bases and J by 3 bases, with 9 bases between. CDR3 protein: CASSYRGETDTQYF. CDR3 nucleotide sequence: TGTGCCAGCAGTTACAGGGGCGAGACAGATACGCAGTATTTT.

This chain connects TRBV5-1 to TRBJ2-5; possible D gene TRBD2, 6 bases. This CDR3 region has 15 residues. In germline, CDR1 is SGHRS, CDR2 YFSETQ. The V end lost 0 bases, the J end lost 5 bases, and 14 bases lay between the germline ends. The chain's CDR3 is CASSLVGGPVETQYF. The DNA of the CDR3 is TGCGCCAGCAGCTTGGTCGGGGGACCGGTGGAGACCCAGTACTTC.

The chain is built from TRBV25-1 and TRBJ1-4; 10 bases fit TRBD1. Losses at the gene ends were 2 bases for V and 7 bases for J; bases not matched to a gene: 4. Germline CDR1 reads MGHDK; CDR2 reads SYGVNS. The CDR3 totals 15 residues. CDR3 nucleotide sequence: TGTGCCAGCAGTGAAGGGGACAGGGGAAGTGAAAAACTGTTTTTT. Amino acids: CASSEGDRGSEKLFF.

This chain connects TRBV7-9 to TRBJ2-1; a possible D gene is TRBD1 (7 bases). This CDR3 has 12 residues. The V and J ends lost 5 bases and 9 bases respectively, with 11 bases between them. From germline, CDR1 is SEHNR and CDR2 FQNEAQ (reference sequence). The CDR3 loop reads CASSPGGREQFF. CDR3 nucleotides: TGTGCCAGCAGCCCAGGGGGGCGTGAGCAGTTCTTC.

The rearrangement links TRBV15 to TRBJ2-3; 8 bases match TRBD1. CDR3 length equals 16 residues. Germline V gene sequence: CDR1 LNHNV, CDR2 YYDKDF (reference sequence). V was clipped by 3 bases and J by 2 bases; unmatched bases: 7. The CDR3 is CATSRKTGVTTDTQYF. In nucleotides, the CDR3 is TGTGCCACCAGCAGGAAGACAGGGGTTACCACAGATACGCAGTATTTT.

The rearrangement joins TRBV7-9 to TRBJ1-2, with D possibly matching TRBD1 (5 bases). From germline, CDR1 is SEHNR and CDR2 FQNEAQ (reference sequence). The CDR3 totals 16 residues. The V end was cut by 4 bases, the J end by 2 bases, with 17 bases between. This CDR3 reads CASSSSPAAGNYGYTF. Written as DNA, the CDR3 is TGTGCCAGCAGCTCTAGTCCGGCGGCAGGGAACTATGGCTACACCTTC. Filled out from reference TRBV7-9 and TRBJ1-2, the complete variable domain reads DTGVSQNPRHKITKRGQNVTFRCDPISEHNRLYWYRQTLGQGPEFLTYFQNEAQLEKSRLLSDRFSAERPKGSFSTLEIQRTEQGDSAMYLCASSSSPAAGNYGYTFGSGTRLTVV.

Notes on this clonotype: Mismatch with germline at one junction end may stem from a read error. The genes are TRBV9 and TRBJ2-1; D gene uncertain. Germline V gives CDR1 SGDLS, CDR2 YYNGEE. The CDR3 loop spans 15 amino acids. As DNA, the CDR3 is TGTGCCAGCAGCGTATGGTATAGCTCCTTCAATGAGCAGTTCTTC. This translates into CASSVWYSSFNEQFF.

The chain joins TRBV6-4 to TRBJ2-1; D remains ambiguous. Trimming shortened V by 2 bases and J by 4 bases, and 3 bases separated the two germline ends. CDR1 MRHNA and CDR2 SNTAGT come from the germline V gene. The CDR3 loop spans 12 amino acids. CDR3 bases: TGTGCCAGCAGTGACAGGTACAATGAGCAGTTCTTC. The encoded protein is CASSDRYNEQFF.

This sequence joins TRBV2 and TRBJ2-1; 8 nucleotides align to TRBD2. Gene TRBJ2-7 matches the end of the DNA better, so the J call may be wrong. CDR1 and CDR2 from the germline V gene are SNHLY and FYNNEI. The CDR3 loop spans 21 amino acids. The CDR3 sequence is CASSVALGAGSGRPSYNEQYF. The CDR3 DNA reads TGTGCCAGCAGTGTAGCCCTGGGAGCTGGGAGCGGGAGACCCTCCTACAATGAGCAGTACTTC.

The chain couples TRBV2 to TRBJ2-3; 13 bases map to TRBD2. CDR3 length: 16 residues. V shed 8 bases and J 4 bases; nucleotides not matched to a gene: 9. Germline CDR1 SNHLY, CDR2 FYNNEI. The CDR3 DNA sequence: TGTGCCAGCTCTTGGACTAGCGGGAGTGTACCAGATACGCAGTATTTT. Translating it yields CASSWTSGSVPDTQYF.

For this clonotype: Germline and junction disagree at one end, which may indicate a read error. The chain combines TRBV20-1 with TRBJ2-3; perhaps TRBD1 as D (6 bases). The CDR3 runs to 15 residues. Germline V lookup: CDR1 DFQATT, CDR2 SNEGSKA (reference sequence). The CDR3 here is CCASNAGEGTDTQYF. The CDR3 DNA sequence: TGCTGTGCTAGTAACGCAGGGGAAGGCACAGATACGCAGTATTTT.

Points on this clonotype: A clone one base away is much larger, so this may be a read error. DNA of the CDR3: TGTGCCGGCAGCTTAGCGGACGGAACCTACGAGCAGTACTTC. Translation gives CAGSLADGTYEQYF. This sequence joins TRBV7-2 and TRBJ2-7; D possibly corresponds to TRBD2 (6 bases). This CDR3 comprises 14 residues. Germline-derived CDR1 and CDR2 are SGHTA and FQGNSA.

The J gene is TRBJ2-1, the V gene TRBV29-1; TRBD1 is a possible D gene (6 bases). Between the trimmed V and J ends, which lost 2 bases and 8 bases, there was a span of 13 bases. Germline V gene sequence: CDR1 SQVTM, CDR2 ANQGSEA. CDR3 length: 13 amino acids. The CDR3 is CSVESQGSDEQFF. CDR3 nucleotide sequence: TGCAGCGTTGAAAGCCAGGGGAGCGATGAGCAGTTCTTC.